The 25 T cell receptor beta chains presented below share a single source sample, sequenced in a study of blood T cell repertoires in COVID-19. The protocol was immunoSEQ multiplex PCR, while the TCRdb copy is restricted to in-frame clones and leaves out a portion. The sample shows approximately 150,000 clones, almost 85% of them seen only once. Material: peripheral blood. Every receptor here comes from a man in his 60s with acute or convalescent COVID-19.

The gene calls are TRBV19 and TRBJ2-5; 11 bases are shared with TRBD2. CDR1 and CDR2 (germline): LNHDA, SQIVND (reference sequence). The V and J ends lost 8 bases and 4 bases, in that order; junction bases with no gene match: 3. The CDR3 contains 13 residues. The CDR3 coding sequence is TGTGCCAGTCGTAGCGGGGGGGGAGAGACCCAGTACTTC. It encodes CASRSGGGETQYF. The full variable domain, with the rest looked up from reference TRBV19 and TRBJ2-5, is DGGITQSPKYLFRKEGQNVTLSCEQNLNHDAMYWYRQDPGQGLRLIYYSQIVNDFQKGDIAEGYSVSREKKESFPLTVTSAQKNPTAFYLCASRSGGGETQYFGPGTRLLVL.

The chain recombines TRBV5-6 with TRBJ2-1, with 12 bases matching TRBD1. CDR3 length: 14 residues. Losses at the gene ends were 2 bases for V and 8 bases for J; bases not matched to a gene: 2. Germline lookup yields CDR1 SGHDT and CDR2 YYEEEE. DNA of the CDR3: TGTGCCAGCAGCTTTGGGACAGGGGGCGATGAGCAGTTCTTC. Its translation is CASSFGTGGDEQFF.

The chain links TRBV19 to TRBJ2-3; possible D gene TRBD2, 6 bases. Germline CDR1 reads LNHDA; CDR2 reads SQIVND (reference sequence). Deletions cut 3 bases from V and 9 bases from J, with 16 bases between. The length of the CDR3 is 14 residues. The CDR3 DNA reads TGTGCCAGTAGTATTCTTTTACAGGAGGGGACGCAGTATTTT. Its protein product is CASSILLQEGTQYF.

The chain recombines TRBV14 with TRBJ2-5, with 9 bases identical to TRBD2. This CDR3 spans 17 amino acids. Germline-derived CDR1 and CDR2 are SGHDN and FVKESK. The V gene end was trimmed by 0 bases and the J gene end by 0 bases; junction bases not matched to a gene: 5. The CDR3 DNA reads TGTGCCAGCAGCCAAGACCTAGCGGGGAGATACCAAGAGACCCAGTACTTC. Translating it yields CASSQDLAGRYQETQYF.

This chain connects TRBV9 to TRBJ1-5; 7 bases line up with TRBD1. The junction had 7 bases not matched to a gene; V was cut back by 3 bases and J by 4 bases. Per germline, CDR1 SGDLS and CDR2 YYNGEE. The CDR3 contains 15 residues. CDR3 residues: CASSEGAGGNQPQHF. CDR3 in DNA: TGTGCCAGCAGCGAGGGGGCAGGGGGAAATCAGCCCCAGCATTTT.

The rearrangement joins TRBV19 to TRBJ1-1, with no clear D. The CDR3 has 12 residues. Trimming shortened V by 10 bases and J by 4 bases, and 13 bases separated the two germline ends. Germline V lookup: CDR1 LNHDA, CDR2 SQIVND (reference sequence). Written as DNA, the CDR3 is TGTGCCACCTCCACGAGGGCCACTGAAGCTTTCTTT. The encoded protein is CATSTRATEAFF.

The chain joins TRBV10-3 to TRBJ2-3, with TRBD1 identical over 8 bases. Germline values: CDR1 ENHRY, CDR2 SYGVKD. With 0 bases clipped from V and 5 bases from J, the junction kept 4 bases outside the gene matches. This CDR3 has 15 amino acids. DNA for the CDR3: TGTGCCATCAGTGAGTCCGGAGACAGGGGAGATACGCAGTATTTT. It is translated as CAISESGDRGDTQYF.

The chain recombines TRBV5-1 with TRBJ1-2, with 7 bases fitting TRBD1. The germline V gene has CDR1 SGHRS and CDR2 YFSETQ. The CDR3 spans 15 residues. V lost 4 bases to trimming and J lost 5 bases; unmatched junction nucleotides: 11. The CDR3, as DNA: TGCGCCAGCAGCCCCAGGACAGGTATGGGGTATGGCTACACCTTC. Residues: CASSPRTGMGYGYTF.

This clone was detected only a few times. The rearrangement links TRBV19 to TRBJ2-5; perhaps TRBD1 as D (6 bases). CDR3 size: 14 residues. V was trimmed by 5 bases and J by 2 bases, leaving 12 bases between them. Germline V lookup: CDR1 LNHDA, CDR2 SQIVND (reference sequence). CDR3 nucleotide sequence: TGTGCCAGTAGTGTTCAGGGGAAGCAAGAGACCCAGTACTTC. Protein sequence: CASSVQGKQETQYF.

CDR3 bases: TGTGCCAGCAGCCCTCGGACTAGCGGGAGACATGGCGGGGAGCTGTTTTTT. Its translation: CASSPRTSGRHGGELFF. The gene calls are TRBV11-2 and TRBJ2-2; 13 bases match TRBD2. CDR1 is SGHAT, CDR2 FQNNGV, per germline. The CDR3 loop spans 17 amino acids. Unmatched junction bases numbered 10, after V lost 5 bases and J lost 7 bases.

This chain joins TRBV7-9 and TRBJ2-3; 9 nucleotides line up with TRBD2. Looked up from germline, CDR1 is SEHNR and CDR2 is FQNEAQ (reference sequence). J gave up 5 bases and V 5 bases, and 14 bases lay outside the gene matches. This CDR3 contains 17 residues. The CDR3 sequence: CASSPLVAGGPGDTQYF. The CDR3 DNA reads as TGTGCCAGCAGCCCCCTTGTGGCGGGGGGGCCCGGAGATACGCAGTATTTT.

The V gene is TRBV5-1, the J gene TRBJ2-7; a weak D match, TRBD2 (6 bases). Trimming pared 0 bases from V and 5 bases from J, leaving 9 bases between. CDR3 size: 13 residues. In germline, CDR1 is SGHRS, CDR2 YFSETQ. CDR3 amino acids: CASSLAGRHEQYF. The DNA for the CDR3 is TGCGCCAGCAGCTTGGCCGGGAGACACGAGCAGTACTTC.

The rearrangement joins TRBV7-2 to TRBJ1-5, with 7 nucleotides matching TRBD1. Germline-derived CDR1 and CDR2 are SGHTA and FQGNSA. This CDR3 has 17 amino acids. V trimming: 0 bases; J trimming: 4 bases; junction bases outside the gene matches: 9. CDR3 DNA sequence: TGTGCCAGCAGCTTAGCCTCAGCAGGACAGGCTAATCAGCCCCAGCATTTT. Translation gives CASSLASAGQANQPQHF.

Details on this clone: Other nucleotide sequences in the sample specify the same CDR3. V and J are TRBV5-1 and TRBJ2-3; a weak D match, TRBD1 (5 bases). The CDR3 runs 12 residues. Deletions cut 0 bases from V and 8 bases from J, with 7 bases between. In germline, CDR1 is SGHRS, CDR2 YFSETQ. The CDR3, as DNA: TGCGCCAGCAGCTTGGAGCAGGGTACGCAGTATTTT. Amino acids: CASSLEQGTQYF.

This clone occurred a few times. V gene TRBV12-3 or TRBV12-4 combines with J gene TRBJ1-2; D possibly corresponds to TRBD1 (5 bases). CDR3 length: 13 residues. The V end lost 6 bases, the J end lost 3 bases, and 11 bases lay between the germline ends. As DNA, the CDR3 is TGTGCCAGCAGCATGACAGTGGACTATGGCTACACCTTC. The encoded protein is CASSMTVDYGYTF.

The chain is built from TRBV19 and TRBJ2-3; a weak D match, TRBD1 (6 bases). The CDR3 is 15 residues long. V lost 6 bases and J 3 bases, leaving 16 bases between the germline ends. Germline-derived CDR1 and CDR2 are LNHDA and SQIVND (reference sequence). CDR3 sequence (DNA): TGTGCCAGTAGATCATGGACAGCAACTACAGATACGCAGTATTTT. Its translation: CASRSWTATTDTQYF.

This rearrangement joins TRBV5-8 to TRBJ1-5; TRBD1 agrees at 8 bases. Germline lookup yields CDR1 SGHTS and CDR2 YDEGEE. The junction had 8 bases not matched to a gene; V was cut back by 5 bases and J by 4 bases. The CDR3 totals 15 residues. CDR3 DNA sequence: TGTGCCAGCAGTCAAGGACAGGGTCGGAATCAGCCCCAGCATTTT. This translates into CASSQGQGRNQPQHF.

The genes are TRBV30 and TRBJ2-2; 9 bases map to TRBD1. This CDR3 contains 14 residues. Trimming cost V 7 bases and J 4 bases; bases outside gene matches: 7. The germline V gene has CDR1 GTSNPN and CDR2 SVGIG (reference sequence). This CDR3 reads CASFRDRATGELFF. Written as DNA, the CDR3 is TGTGCCTCATTCCGGGACAGGGCCACCGGGGAGCTGTTTTTT.

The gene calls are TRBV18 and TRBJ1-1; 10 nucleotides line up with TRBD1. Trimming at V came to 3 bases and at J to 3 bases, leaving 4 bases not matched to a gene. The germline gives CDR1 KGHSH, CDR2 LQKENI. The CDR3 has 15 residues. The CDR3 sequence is CASSPMGQGYTEAFF. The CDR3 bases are TGTGCCAGCTCACCCATGGGACAGGGGTACACTGAAGCTTTCTTT.

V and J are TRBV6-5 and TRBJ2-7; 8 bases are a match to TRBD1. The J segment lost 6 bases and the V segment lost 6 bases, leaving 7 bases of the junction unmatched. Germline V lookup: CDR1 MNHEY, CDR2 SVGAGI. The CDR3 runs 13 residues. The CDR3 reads CASRPLRGLEQYF. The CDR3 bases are TGTGCCAGCAGGCCACTCAGGGGGCTCGAGCAGTACTTC.

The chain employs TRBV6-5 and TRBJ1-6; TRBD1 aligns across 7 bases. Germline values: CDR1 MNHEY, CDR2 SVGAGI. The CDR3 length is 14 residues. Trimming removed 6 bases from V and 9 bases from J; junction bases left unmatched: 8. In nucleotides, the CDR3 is TGTGCCAGCAGAGGATCCGGGACAGTTTCACCCCTCCACTTT. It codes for CASRGSGTVSPLHF.

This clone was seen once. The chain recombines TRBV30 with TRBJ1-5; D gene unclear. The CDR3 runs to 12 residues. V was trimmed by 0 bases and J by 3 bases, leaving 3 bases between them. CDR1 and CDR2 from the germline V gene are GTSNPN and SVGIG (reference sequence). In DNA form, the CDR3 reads TGTGCCTGGAGTGTACTCAATCAGCCCCAGCATTTT. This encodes CAWSVLNQPQHF.

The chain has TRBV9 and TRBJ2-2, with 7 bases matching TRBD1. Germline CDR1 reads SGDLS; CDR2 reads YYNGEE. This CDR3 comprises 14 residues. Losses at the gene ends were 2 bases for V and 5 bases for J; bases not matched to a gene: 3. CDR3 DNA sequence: TGTGCCAGCAGCGTCAGACAGGGAACCGGGGAGCTGTTTTTT. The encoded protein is CASSVRQGTGELFF. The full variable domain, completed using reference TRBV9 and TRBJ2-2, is DSGVTQTPKHLITATGQRVTLRCSPRSGDLSVYWYQQSLDQGLQFLIQYYNGEERAKGNILERFSAQQFPDLHSELNLSSLELGDSALYFCASSVRQGTGELFFGEGSRLTVL.

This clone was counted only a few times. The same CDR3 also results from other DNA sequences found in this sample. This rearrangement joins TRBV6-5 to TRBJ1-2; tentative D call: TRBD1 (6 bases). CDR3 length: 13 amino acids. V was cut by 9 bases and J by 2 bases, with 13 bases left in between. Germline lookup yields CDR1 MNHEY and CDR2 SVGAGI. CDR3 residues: CASKRTGNYGYTF. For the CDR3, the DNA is TGTGCCAGTAAGCGAACAGGGAACTATGGCTACACCTTC.

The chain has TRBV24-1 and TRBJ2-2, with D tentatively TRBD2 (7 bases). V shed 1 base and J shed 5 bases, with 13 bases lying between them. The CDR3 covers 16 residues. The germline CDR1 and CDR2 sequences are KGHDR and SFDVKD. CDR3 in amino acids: CATSDLRGAKTGELFF. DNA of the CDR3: TGTGCCACCAGTGATTTACGGGGGGCTAAGACCGGGGAGCTGTTTTTT.